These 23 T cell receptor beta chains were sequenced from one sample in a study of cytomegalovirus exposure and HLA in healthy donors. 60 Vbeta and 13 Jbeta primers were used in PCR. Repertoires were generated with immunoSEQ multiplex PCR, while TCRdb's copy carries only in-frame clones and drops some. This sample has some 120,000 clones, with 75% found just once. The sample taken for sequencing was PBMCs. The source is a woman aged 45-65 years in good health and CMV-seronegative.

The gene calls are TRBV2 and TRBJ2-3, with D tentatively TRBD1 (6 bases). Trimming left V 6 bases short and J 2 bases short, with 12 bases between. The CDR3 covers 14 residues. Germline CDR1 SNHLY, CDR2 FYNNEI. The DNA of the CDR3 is TGTGCCAGCAGGGGGACATCCGTCACAGATACGCAGTATTTT. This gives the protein CASRGTSVTDTQYF.

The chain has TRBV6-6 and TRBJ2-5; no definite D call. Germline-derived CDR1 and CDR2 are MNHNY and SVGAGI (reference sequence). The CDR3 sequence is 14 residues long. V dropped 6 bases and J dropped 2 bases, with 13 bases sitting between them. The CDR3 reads CASRNIPFQETQYF. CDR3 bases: TGTGCCAGCAGAAATATCCCCTTTCAAGAGACCCAGTACTTC.

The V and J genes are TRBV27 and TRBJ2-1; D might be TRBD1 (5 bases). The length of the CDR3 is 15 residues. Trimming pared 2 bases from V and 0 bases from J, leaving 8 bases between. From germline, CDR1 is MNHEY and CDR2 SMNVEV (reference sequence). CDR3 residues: CASSLGQGSYNEQFF. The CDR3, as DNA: TGTGCCAGCAGTTTAGGGCAGGGCTCCTACAATGAGCAGTTCTTC.

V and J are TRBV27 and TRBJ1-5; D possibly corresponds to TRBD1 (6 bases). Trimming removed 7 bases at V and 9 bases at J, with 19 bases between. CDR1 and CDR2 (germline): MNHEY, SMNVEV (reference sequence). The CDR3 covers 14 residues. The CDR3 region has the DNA TGTGCCAGCAATGAAGCAGGGGCCGGGGCGCCCCAGCATTTT. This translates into CASNEAGAGAPQHF.

The chain's CDR3 is CASSDSRFQDYGYTF. The CDR3 nucleotides are TGTGCCAGCAGTGACTCACGATTTCAGGACTATGGCTACACCTTC. V is TRBV6-4 and J is TRBJ1-2, with no clear D. CDR3 length: 15 residues. V was trimmed by 0 bases and J by 3 bases, leaving 11 bases between them. Per germline, CDR1 MRHNA and CDR2 SNTAGT.

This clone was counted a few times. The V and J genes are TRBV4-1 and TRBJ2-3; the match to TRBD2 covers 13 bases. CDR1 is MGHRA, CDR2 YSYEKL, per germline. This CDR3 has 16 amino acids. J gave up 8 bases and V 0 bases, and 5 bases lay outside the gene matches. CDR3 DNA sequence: TGCGCCAGCAGCCAAGATGGACTAGCGGGAGCTCGTACGCAGTATTTT. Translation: CASSQDGLAGARTQYF.

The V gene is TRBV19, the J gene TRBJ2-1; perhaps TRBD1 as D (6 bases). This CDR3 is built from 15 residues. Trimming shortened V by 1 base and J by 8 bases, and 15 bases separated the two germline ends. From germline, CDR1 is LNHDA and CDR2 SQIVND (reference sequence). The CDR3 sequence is CASSIAGAGVDEQFF. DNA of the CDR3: TGTGCCAGTAGTATAGCAGGGGCCGGGGTCGATGAGCAGTTCTTC.

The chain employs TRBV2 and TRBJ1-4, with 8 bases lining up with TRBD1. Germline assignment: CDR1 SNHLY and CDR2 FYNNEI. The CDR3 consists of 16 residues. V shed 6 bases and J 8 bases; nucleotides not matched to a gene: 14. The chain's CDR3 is CASSHTQNRGAEKLFF. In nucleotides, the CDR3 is TGTGCCAGCAGCCACACCCAAAACAGGGGGGCCGAAAAACTGTTTTTT.

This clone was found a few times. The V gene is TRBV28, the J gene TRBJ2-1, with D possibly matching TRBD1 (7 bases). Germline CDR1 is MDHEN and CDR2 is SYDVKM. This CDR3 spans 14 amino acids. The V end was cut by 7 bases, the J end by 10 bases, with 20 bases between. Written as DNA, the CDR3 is TGTGCCAGCAATAGACTAGGGGGCCAATTGGAGCAGTTCTTC. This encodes CASNRLGGQLEQFF.

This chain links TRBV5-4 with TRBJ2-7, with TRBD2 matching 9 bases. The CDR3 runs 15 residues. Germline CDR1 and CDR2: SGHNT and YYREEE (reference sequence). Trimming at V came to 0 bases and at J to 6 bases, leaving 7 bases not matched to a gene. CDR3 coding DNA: TGTGCCAGCAGCTTGGGGGCGGGAGGGCCTATCGAGCAGTACTTC. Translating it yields CASSLGAGGPIEQYF.

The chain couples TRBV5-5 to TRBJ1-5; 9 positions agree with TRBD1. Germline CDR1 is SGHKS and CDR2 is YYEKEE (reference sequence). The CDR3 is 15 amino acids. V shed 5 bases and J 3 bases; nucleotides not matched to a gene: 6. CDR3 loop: CASRWGQGLNQPQHF. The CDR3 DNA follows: TGTGCCAGCAGATGGGGACAGGGACTCAATCAGCCCCAGCATTTT.

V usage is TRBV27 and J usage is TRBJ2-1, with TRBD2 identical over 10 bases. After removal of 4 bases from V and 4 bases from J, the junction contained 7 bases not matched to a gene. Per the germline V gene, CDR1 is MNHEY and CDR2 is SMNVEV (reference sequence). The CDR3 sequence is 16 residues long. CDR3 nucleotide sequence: TGTGCCAGCAGTTCATCTAGCGGGAGTAGGTACAATGAGCAGTTCTTC. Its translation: CASSSSSGSRYNEQFF.

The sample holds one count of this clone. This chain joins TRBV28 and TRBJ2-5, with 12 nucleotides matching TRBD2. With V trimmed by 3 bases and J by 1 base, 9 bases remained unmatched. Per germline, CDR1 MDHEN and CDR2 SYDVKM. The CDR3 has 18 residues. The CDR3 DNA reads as TGTGCCAGCAGTTTCGGGCTAGCGGGAGGGCCTAGCCAAGAGACCCAGTACTTC. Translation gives CASSFGLAGGPSQETQYF.

The CDR3 DNA is TGTGCCAGTAGTTTCTCGCCGGGACTAGCGGGAGAGAGGGGCCCCCGAGATACGCAGTATTTT. Its translation: CASSFSPGLAGERGPRDTQYF. The chain uses TRBV19 and TRBJ2-3, with 14 bases that match TRBD2. Germline-derived CDR1 and CDR2 are LNHDA and SQIVND (reference sequence). The J segment lost 5 bases and the V segment lost 5 bases, leaving 21 bases of the junction unmatched. This CDR3 is 21 amino acids long.

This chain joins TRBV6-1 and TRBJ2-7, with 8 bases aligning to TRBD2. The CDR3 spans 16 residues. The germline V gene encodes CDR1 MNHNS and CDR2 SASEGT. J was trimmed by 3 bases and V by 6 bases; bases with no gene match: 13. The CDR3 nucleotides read TGTGCCAGCAGCGAACTTGGGTCTAGCGGGTTCTACGAGCAGTACTTC. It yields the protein CASSELGSSGFYEQYF.

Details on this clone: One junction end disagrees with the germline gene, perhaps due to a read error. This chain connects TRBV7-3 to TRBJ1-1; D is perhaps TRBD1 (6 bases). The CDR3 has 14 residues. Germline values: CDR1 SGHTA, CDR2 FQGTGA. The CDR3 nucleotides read TGTTCCAGCAGCTTAACGGGGGGGCTGAGTGAAGCTTTCTTT. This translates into CSSSLTGGLSEAFF.

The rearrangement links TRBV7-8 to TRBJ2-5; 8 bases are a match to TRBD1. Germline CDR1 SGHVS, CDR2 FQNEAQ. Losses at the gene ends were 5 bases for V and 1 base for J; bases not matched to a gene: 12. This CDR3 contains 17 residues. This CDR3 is CASSPTDRGFTQETQYF. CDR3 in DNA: TGTGCCAGCAGCCCTACCGACAGGGGCTTTACCCAAGAGACCCAGTACTTC. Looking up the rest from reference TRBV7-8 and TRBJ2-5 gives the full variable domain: GAGVSQSPRYKVAKRGQDVALRCDPISGHVSLFWYQQALGQGPEFLTYFQNEAQLDKSGLPSDRFFAERPEGSVSTLKIQRTQQEDSAVYLCASSPTDRGFTQETQYFGPGTRLLVL.

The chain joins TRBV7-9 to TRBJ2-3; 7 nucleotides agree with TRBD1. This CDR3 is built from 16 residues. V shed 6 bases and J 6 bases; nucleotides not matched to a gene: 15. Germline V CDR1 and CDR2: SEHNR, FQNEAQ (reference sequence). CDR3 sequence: CASSGQAWGVGDTQYF. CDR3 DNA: TGTGCCAGCAGTGGACAGGCCTGGGGTGTGGGTGATACGCAGTATTTT. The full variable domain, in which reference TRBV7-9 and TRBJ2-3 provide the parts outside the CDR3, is DTGVSQNPRHKITKRGQNVTFRCDPISEHNRLYWYRQTLGQGPEFLTYFQNEAQLEKSRLLSDRFSAERPKGSFSTLEIQRTEQGDSAMYLCASSGQAWGVGDTQYFGPGTRLTVL.

The CDR3 coding sequence is TGTGCCAGCAGACGGACAGGGGGGACCGGGGAGCTGTTTTTT. This translates into CASRRTGGTGELFF. This chain uses TRBV7-2 with TRBJ2-2; 10 bases agree with TRBD1. This CDR3 spans 14 amino acids. V lost 6 bases, J lost 5 bases, and 3 bases stayed unmatched. Germline CDR1 is SGHTA and CDR2 is FQGNSA.

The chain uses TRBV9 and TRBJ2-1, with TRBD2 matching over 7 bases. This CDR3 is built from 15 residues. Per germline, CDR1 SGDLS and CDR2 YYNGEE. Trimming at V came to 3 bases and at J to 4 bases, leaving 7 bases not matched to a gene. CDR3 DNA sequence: TGTGCCAGCAGCGCTTCCCGGGACTATTACAATGAGCAGTTCTTC. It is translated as CASSASRDYYNEQFF.

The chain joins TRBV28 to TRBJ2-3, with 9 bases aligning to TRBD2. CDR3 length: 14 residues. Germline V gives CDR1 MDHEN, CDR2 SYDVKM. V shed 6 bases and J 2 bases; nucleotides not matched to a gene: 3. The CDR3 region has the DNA TGTGCCAGCAGCCTAGCGGGATACACAGATACGCAGTATTTT. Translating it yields CASSLAGYTDTQYF.

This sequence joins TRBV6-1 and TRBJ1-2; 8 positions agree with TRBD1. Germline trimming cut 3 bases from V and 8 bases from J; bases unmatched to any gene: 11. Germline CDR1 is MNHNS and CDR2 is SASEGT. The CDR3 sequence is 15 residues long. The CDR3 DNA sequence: TGTGCCAGCAGTGACCACAGGGGGGTTGAAGGCGGCTACACCTTC. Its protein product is CASSDHRGVEGGYTF.

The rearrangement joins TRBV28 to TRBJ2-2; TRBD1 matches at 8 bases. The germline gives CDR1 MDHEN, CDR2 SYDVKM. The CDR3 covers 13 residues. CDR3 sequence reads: CGTQGANTGELFF. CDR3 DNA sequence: TGTGGCACACAGGGGGCGAACACCGGGGAGCTGTTTTTT.